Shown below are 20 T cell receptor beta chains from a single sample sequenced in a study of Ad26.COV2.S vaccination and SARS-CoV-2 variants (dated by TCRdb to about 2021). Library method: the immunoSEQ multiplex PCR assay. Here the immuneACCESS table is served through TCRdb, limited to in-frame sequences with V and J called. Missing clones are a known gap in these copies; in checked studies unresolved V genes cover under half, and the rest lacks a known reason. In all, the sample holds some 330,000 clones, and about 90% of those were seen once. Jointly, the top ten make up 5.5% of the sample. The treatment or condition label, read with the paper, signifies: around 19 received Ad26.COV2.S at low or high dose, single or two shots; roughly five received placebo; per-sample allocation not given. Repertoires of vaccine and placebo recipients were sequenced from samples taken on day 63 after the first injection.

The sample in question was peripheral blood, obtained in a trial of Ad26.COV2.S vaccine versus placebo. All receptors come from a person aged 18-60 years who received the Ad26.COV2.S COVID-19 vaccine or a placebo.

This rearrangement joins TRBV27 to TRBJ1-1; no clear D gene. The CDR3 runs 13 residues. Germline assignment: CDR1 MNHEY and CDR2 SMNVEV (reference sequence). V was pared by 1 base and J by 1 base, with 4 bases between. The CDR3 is CASSLFRNTEAFF. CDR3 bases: TGTGCCAGCAGTTTATTTAGGAACACTGAAGCTTTCTTT.

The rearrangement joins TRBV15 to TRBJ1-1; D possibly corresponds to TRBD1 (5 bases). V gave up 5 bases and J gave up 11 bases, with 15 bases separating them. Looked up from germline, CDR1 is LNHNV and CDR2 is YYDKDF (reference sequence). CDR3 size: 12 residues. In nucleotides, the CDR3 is TGTGCCACCAGCGGAATCCAGGGTCGGGCTTTCTTT. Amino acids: CATSGIQGRAFF.

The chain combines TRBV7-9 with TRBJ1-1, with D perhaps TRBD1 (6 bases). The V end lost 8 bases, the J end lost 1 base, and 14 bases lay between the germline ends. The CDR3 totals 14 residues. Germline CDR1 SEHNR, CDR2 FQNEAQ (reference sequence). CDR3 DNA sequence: TGTGCCAGCCGCCCTGGACAGACGAACACTGAAGCTTTCTTT. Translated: CASRPGQTNTEAFF.

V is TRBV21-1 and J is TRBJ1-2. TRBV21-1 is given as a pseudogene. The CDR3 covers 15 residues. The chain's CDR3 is CASSKDRPHPPSYTF. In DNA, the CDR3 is TGTGCCAGCAGCAAAGACCGCCCCCATCCTCCTAGCTACACCTTC.

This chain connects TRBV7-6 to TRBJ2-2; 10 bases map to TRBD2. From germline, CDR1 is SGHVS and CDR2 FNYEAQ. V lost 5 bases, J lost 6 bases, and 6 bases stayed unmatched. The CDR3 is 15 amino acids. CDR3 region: CASSHLAGAAGELFF. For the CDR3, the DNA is TGTGCCAGCAGCCATCTAGCGGGAGCAGCCGGGGAGCTGTTTTTT.

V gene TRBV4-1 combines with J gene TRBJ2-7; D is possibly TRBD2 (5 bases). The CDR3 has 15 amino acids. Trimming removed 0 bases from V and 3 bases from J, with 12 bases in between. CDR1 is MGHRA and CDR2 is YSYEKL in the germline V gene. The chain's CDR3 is CASSQEAGRDYEQYF. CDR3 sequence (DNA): TGCGCCAGCAGCCAAGAGGCGGGCCGAGACTACGAGCAGTACTTC.

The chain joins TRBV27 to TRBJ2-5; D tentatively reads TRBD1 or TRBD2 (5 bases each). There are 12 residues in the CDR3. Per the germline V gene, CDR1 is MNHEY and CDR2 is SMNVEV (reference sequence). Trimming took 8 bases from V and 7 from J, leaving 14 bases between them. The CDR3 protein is CASGDRAATQYF. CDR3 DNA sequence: TGTGCCAGCGGGGACCGGGCGGCGACCCAGTACTTC.

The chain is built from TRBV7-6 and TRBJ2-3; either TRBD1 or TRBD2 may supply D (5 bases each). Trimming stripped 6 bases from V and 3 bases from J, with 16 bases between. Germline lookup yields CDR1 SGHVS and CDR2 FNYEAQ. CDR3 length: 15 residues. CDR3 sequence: CASSRNRGATDTQYF. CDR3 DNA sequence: TGTGCCAGCAGTCGAAATAGAGGGGCAACAGATACGCAGTATTTT.

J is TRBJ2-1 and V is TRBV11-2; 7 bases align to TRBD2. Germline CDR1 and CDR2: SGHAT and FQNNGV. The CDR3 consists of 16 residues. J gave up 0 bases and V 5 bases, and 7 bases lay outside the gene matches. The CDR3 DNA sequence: TGTGCCAGCAGCCTAAGGGAGGGCAGCTCCTACAATGAGCAGTTCTTC. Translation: CASSLREGSSYNEQFF.

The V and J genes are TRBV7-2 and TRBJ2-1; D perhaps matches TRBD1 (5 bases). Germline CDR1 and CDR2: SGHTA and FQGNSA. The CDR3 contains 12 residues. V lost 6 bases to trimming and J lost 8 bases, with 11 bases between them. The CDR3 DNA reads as TGTGCCAGCAGTCAGGGTAGCTATGAGCAGTTCTTC. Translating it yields CASSQGSYEQFF.

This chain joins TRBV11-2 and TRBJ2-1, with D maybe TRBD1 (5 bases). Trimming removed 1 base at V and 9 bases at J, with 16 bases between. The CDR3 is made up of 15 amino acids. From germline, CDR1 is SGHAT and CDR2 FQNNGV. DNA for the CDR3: TGTGCCAGCAGCTTAGTCCGGACCCTCCAGGGTGAGCAGTTCTTC. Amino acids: CASSLVRTLQGEQFF.

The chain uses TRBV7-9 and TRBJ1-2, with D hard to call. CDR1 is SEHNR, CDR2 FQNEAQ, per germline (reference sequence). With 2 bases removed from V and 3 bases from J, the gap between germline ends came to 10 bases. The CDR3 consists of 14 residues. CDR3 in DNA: TGTGCCAGCAGCTTACGGAGAGCCGACTATGGCTACACCTTC. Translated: CASSLRRADYGYTF.

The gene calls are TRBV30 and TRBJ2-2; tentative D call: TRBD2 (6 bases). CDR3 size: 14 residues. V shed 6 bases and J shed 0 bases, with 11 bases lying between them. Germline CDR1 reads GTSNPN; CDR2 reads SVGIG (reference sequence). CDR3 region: CACPGLTNTGELFF. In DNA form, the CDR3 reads TGTGCCTGTCCGGGACTGACGAACACCGGGGAGCTGTTTTTT.

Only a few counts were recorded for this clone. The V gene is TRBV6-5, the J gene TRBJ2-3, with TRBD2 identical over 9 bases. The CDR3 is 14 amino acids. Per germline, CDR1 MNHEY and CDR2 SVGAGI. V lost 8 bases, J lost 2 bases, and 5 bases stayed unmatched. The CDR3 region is CASGVAGDTDTQYF. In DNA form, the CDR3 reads TGTGCCAGCGGAGTAGCGGGGGACACAGATACGCAGTATTTT.

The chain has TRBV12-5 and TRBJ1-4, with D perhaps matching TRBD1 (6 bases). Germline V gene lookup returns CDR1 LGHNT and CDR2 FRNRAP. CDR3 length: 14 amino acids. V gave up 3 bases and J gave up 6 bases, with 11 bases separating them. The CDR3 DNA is TGTGCTAGTGGTTTTGGGGGGCAGGATGAAAAACTGTTTTTT. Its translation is CASGFGGQDEKLFF.

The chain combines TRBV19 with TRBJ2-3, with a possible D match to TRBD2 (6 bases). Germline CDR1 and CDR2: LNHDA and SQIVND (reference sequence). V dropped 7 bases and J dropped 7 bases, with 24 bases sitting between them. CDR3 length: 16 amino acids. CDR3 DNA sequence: TGTGCCAGTAACCCCCCGGGGATACGACGGGGGAATACGCAGTATTTT. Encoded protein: CASNPPGIRRGNTQYF.

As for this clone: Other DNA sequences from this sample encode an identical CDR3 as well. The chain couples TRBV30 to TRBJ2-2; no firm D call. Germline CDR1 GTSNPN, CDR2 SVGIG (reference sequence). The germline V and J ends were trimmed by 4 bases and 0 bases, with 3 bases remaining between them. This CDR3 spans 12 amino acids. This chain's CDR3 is CAWTPNTGELFF. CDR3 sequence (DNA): TGTGCCTGGACACCGAACACCGGGGAGCTGTTTTTT.

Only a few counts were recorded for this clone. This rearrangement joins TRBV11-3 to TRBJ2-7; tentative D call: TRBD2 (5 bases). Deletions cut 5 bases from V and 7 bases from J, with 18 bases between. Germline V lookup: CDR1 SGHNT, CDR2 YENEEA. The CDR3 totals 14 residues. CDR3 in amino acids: CASSDPRGPGEQYV. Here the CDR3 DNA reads TGTGCCAGCAGCGACCCCCGAGGACCGGGGGAGCAGTACGTC.

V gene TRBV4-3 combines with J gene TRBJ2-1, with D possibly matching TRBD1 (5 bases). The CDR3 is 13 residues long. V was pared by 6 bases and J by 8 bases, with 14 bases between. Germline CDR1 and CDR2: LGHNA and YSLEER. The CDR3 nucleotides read TGCGCCAGCAGTCCAGGGATTAAGGATGAGCAGTTCTTC. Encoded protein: CASSPGIKDEQFF.

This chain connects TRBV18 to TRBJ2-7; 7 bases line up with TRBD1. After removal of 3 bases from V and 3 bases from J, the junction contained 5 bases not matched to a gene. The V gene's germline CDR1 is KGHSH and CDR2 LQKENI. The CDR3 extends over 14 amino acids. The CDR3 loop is CASSPRAGGYEQYV. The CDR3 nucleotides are TGTGCCAGCTCACCTCGGGCAGGGGGCTACGAGCAGTACGTC.